What follows are 18 T cell receptor beta chains derived from one specimen sequenced in a study of response to subunit inactivated influenza vaccine. TCRdb passed the RT-PCR reads through MiXCR, listing each CDR3 protein once. Among roughly 780,000 distinct CDR3 sequences listed, about 18% were seen once. The sample in question was PBMCs from blood, obtained roughly 5 days after vaccination. Every receptor here comes from a man aged 50 to 60 who received an inactivated influenza vaccine.

J is TRBJ1-6 and V is TRBV4-3, with TRBD1 matching 10 bases. Germline V gene lookup returns CDR1 LGHNA and CDR2 YSLEER. Trimming at V came to 0 bases and at J to 10 bases, leaving 3 bases not matched to a gene. The CDR3 totals 15 residues. The CDR3 coding sequence is TGCGCCAGCAGCCAAGAGACAGGGGGCGGCTCACCCCTCCACTTT. This encodes CASSQETGGGSPLHF.

The chain carries TRBV9 and TRBJ2-7; 9 nucleotides line up with TRBD1. Trimming took 0 bases from V and 3 from J; bases not matched to a gene: 4. Per the germline V gene, CDR1 is SGDLS and CDR2 is YYNGEE. The CDR3 is 15 amino acids. The CDR3: CASSVAGTGNYEQYF. DNA for the CDR3: TGTGCCAGCAGCGTAGCCGGGACAGGGAACTACGAGCAGTACTTC. The full variable domain, rest sourced from reference TRBV9 and TRBJ2-7, is DSGVTQTPKHLITATGQRVTLRCSPRSGDLSVYWYQQSLDQGLQFLIQYYNGEERAKGNILERFSAQQFPDLHSELNLSSLELGDSALYFCASSVAGTGNYEQYFGPGTRLTVT.

This clonotype was seen a few times. The CDR3: CASSPLLAGGPSEQFF. CDR3 DNA sequence: TGTGCCAGCAGTCCCCTCCTAGCGGGAGGGCCAAGTGAGCAGTTCTTC. The chain combines TRBV6-1 with TRBJ2-1; 12 nucleotides line up with TRBD2. The CDR3 runs to 16 residues. With 5 bases clipped from V and 9 bases from J, the junction kept 11 bases outside the gene matches. Germline V gives CDR1 MNHNS, CDR2 SASEGT.

This chain links TRBV4-2 with TRBJ2-1; 11 bases fit TRBD2. V was pared by 1 base and J by 5 bases, with 7 bases of the junction left unmatched. There are 17 residues in the CDR3. The germline gives CDR1 LGHNA, CDR2 YNFKEQ. DNA for the CDR3: TGTGCCAGCAGCCAAGTGTCTAGCGGGGGGCGCAACAATGAGCAGTTCTTC. It encodes CASSQVSSGGRNNEQFF.

There are a few counts of this clonotype. CDR3 amino acids: CASSLGVDPTYEQYF. CDR3 nucleotide sequence: TGTGCCAGCAGCTTAGGAGTGGATCCCACCTACGAGCAGTACTTC. V and J are TRBV11-3 and TRBJ2-7, with D unclear. The V gene's germline CDR1 is SGHNT and CDR2 YENEEA. CDR3 length equals 15 residues. Trimming shortened V by 1 base and J by 2 bases, and 12 bases separated the two germline ends. Full variable domain (rest looked up from reference TRBV11-3 and TRBJ2-7): EAGVVQSPRYKIIEKKQPVAFWCNPISGHNTLYWYLQNLGQGPELLIRYENEEAVDDSQLPKDRFSAERLKGVDSTLKIQPAELGDSAVYLCASSLGVDPTYEQYFGPGTRLTVT.

This clonotype was counted between two and nine times. This chain links TRBV7-9 with TRBJ2-3; 7 bases agree with TRBD2. V shed 2 bases, J shed 2 bases, and the junction held 4 bases outside the gene matches. From germline, CDR1 is SEHNR and CDR2 FQNEAQ (reference sequence). CDR3 size: 15 residues. The CDR3 spells CASSLLGDYTDTQYF. Written as DNA, the CDR3 is TGTGCCAGCAGCTTATTGGGGGACTACACAGATACGCAGTATTTT.

This clonotype was detected a few times. The chain couples TRBV6-2 or TRBV6-3 to TRBJ2-6; no clear D gene. V lost 1 base and J lost 0, with 1 base in between. Per germline, CDR1 MNHEY and CDR2 SVGEGT. CDR3 size: 14 residues. The DNA of the CDR3 is TGTGCCAGCAGTTACTTCTCTGGGGCCAACGTCCTGACTTTC. Translated, it gives CASSYFSGANVLTF.

This clonotype appeared a few times. The V gene is TRBV10-3, the J gene TRBJ1-5; D is possibly TRBD1 (6 bases). V lost 3 bases and J lost 6, with 15 bases in between. Germline CDR1 ENHRY, CDR2 SYGVKD. This CDR3 spans 15 amino acids. The CDR3 loop reads CAISDAGTSGQPQHF. The CDR3 DNA sequence: TGTGCCATCAGTGATGCCGGGACATCCGGTCAGCCCCAGCATTTT.

The genes are TRBV5-6 and TRBJ2-1; 7 bases map to TRBD1. Germline values: CDR1 SGHDT, CDR2 YYEEEE. The V gene end was trimmed by 2 bases and the J gene end by 3 bases; junction bases not matched to a gene: 5. This CDR3 region has 15 residues. The CDR3 loop reads CASSFHGTVYNEQFF. As DNA, the CDR3 is TGTGCCAGCAGCTTTCATGGGACAGTCTACAATGAGCAGTTCTTC.

Only a few counts were recorded for this clonotype. The V call is TRBV6-1, the J call TRBJ2-5; D possibly corresponds to TRBD2 (6 bases). This CDR3 is 13 amino acids long. Germline V gene data show CDR1 as MNHNS and CDR2 as SASEGT. The V end lost 6 bases, the J end lost 9 bases, and 17 bases lay between the germline ends. The CDR3 loop reads CASREGSTAPQYF. The DNA for the CDR3 is TGTGCCAGCAGGGAGGGGTCAACGGCCCCCCAGTACTTC.

The V gene is TRBV7-8, the J gene TRBJ1-3; D not certain. The CDR3 extends over 15 amino acids. The germline V and J ends were trimmed by 2 bases and 2 bases, with 10 bases remaining between them. Germline assignment: CDR1 SGHVS and CDR2 FQNEAQ. CDR3 in DNA: TGTGCCAGCAGCTTAACCGGGAGAGCTGGAAACACCATATATTTT. Translation: CASSLTGRAGNTIYF.

The sample holds a few counts of this clonotype. This chain links TRBV7-2 with TRBJ1-5, with D possibly TRBD1 on 5 matching bases. Germline values: CDR1 SGHTA, CDR2 FQGNSA. The CDR3 runs to 15 residues. V was trimmed by 6 bases and J by 2 bases, leaving 14 bases between them. CDR3 nucleotides: TGTGCCAGCAGTACCCAGGGCCTGGGCAATCAGCCCCAGCATTTT. This encodes CASSTQGLGNQPQHF.

This rearrangement joins TRBV9 to TRBJ1-3; 10 nucleotides agree with TRBD1. V lost 0 bases, J lost 4 bases, and 7 bases stayed unmatched. This CDR3 spans 17 amino acids. Germline CDR1 reads SGDLS; CDR2 reads YYNGEE. The CDR3 DNA reads TGTGCCAGCAGCGTAGATCCGACGGGACAGGGGGGAAACACCATATATTTT. Its translation is CASSVDPTGQGGNTIYF. The entire variable domain, with the rest obtained from reference TRBV9 and TRBJ1-3, is as follows: DSGVTQTPKHLITATGQRVTLRCSPRSGDLSVYWYQQSLDQGLQFLIQYYNGEERAKGNILERFSAQQFPDLHSELNLSSLELGDSALYFCASSVDPTGQGGNTIYFGEGSWLTVV.

This clonotype was found a few times. The chain joins TRBV12-3 or TRBV12-4 to TRBJ2-7; D ambiguous. V was trimmed by 7 bases and J by 3 bases, leaving 7 bases between them. The CDR3 covers 11 residues. This chain's CDR3 is CASTNLYEQYF. As DNA, the CDR3 is TGTGCCAGCACCAACCTCTACGAGCAGTACTTC.

This rearrangement joins TRBV6-5 to TRBJ1-1; weak D call: TRBD1 (6 bases). Trimming removed 0 bases at V and 5 bases at J, with 16 bases between. Germline-derived CDR1 and CDR2 are MNHEY and SVGAGI. The CDR3 consists of 16 residues. CDR3 nucleotide sequence: TGTGCCAGCAGTTACTCAGGGGGGCAGGGGTTAACTGAAGCTTTCTTT. It specifies CASSYSGGQGLTEAFF.

There are a few counts of this clonotype. This chain joins TRBV5-1 and TRBJ2-6; tentative D call: TRBD1 (5 bases). Between the trimmed V and J ends, which lost 7 bases and 3 bases, there was a span of 23 bases. In germline, CDR1 is SGHRS, CDR2 YFSETQ. The CDR3 is 18 amino acids. This chain's CDR3 is CASRMLYRTNRGANVLTF. CDR3 DNA sequence: TGCGCCAGCCGTATGCTGTACAGGACGAATCGTGGGGCCAACGTCCTGACTTTC.

The table lists this clonotype with many counts. V usage is TRBV11-2 and J usage is TRBJ2-1, with 7 bases fitting TRBD2. The length of the CDR3 is 17 residues. Unmatched junction bases numbered 19, after V lost 5 bases and J lost 9 bases. Germline lookup yields CDR1 SGHAT and CDR2 FQNNGV. The CDR3 reads CASSPSLLGAGTGEQFF. In DNA, the CDR3 is TGTGCCAGCAGCCCGTCCTTACTTGGAGCGGGAACTGGTGAGCAGTTCTTC.

This clonotype was seen at least ten times. The chain recombines TRBV20-1 with TRBJ1-5; tentative D call: TRBD1 (5 bases). Trimming took off 5 bases at V and 9 bases at J, with 17 bases between the two ends. Germline-derived CDR1 and CDR2 are DFQATT and SNEGSKA (reference sequence). This CDR3 region has 13 residues. CDR3 residues: CSAAGPGRTPQHF. Written as DNA, the CDR3 is TGCAGTGCTGCGGGGCCAGGACGTACGCCCCAGCATTTT.